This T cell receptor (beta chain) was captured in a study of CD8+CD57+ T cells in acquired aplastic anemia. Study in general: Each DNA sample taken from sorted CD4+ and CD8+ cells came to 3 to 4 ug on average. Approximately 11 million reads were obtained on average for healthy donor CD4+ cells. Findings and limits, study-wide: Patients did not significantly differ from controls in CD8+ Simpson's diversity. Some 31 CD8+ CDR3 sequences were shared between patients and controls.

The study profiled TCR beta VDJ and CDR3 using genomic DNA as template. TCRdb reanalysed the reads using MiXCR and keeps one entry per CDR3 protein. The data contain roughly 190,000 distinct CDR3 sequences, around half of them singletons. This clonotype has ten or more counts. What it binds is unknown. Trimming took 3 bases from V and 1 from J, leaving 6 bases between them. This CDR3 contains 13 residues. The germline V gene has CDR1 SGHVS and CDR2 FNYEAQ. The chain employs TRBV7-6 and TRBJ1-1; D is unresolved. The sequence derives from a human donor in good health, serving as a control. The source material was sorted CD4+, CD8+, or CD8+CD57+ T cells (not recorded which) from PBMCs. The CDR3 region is CASSFGENTEAFF. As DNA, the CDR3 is TGTGCCAGCAGCTTCGGGGAGAACACTGAAGCTTTCTTT.